The clone carrying this TCR beta chain was seen a handful of times. This record comes from a study of identical twins. Germline V CDR1 and CDR2: KGHDR, SFDVKD. Losses at the gene ends were 6 bases for V and 8 bases for J; bases not matched to a gene: 8. This CDR3 has 14 residues. TCRdb fed the 5' RACE reads into MiXCR, producing one record per CDR3 protein. The repertoire has approximately 1.8 million distinct CDR3 sequences, less than 35% of them found once; the top ten carry under 0.35%. Sequencing input: cord blood. This sequence joins TRBV24-1 and TRBJ2-1; 8 nucleotides match TRBD2. This TCR was recovered from a newborn girl in good health. This CDR3 reads CATSISGSLHEQFF. CDR3 in DNA: TGTGCCACCAGTATCAGCGGGAGCCTCCATGAGCAGTTCTTC.